The clone carrying this T cell receptor beta chain has a single count. Its antigen is still unknown. The data are from a study of PD-L1 blockade in urothelial cancer. The overall study: It was at 3 weeks (second dose) and 6 weeks after treatment start that blood was analyzed.

Noted time point: peripheral blood 6 weeks after treatment start. Study results and limitations: Enhanced expansion of tumor-associated blood clones at 3 weeks characterized durable-benefit patients. Pretreatment TCR clonality in blood under the median foretold superior survival.

This CDR3 region has 15 residues. After removal of 9 bases from V and 1 base from J, the junction contained 12 bases not matched to a gene. Germline V gene data show CDR1 as MDHEN and CDR2 as SYDVKM. The repertoire was sequenced with immunoSEQ multiplex PCR; TCRdb's copy has only in-frame clones and lacks some. Among tens of thousands of clones listed, roughly nine tenths were seen once. The input for sequencing was PBMCs, taken around atezolizumab (anti-PD-L1) treatment. The receptor was isolated from a man between 65 and 85 years old with urothelial cancer. The rearrangement uses TRBV28 and TRBJ2-7; TRBD1 aligns across 7 bases. The chain's CDR3 is CASLGYTGDSYEQYF. CDR3 nucleotide sequence: TGTGCCAGTCTTGGTTATACAGGGGATTCCTACGAGCAGTACTTC. Full variable domain (rest looked up from reference TRBV28 and TRBJ2-7): DVKVTQSSRYLVKRTGEKVFLECVQDMDHENMFWYRQDPGLGLRLIYFSYDVKMKEKGDIPEGYSVSREKKERFSLILESASTNQTSMYLCASLGYTGDSYEQYFGPGTRLTVT.